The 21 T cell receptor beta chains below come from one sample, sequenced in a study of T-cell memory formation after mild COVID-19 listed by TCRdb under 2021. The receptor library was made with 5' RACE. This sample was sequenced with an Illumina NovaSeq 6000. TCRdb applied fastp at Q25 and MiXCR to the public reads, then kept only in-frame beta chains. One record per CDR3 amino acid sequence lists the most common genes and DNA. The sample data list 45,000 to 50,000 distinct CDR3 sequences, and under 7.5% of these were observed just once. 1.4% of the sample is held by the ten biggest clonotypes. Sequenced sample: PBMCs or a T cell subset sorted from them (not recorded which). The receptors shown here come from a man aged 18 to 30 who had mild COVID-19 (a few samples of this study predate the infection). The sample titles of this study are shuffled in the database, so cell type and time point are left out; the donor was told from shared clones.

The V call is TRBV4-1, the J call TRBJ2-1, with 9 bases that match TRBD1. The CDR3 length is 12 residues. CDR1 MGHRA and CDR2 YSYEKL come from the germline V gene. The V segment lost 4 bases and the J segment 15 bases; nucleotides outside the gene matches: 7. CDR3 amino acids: CASSPRQGVWFF. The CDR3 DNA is TGCGCCAGCAGCCCTCGACAGGGGGTTTGGTTCTTC.

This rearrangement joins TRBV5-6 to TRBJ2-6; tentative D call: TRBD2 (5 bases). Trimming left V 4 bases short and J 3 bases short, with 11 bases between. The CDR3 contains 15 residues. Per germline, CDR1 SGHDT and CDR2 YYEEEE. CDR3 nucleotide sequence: TGTGCCAGCAGCGCCCGAGGGTATGGGGCCAACGTCCTGACTTTC. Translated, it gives CASSARGYGANVLTF.

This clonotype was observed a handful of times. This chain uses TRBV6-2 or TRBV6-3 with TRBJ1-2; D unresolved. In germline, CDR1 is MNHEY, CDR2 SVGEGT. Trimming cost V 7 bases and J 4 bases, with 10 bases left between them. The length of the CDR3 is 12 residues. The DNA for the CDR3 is TGTGCCAGCACCATCCCCCCCTATGGCTACACCTTC. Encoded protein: CASTIPPYGYTF.

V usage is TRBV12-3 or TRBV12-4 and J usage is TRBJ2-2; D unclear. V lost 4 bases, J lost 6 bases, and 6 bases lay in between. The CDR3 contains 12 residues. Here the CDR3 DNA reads TGTGCCAGCAGTTGGGTCCCCGGGGAGCTGTTTTTT. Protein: CASSWVPGELFF.

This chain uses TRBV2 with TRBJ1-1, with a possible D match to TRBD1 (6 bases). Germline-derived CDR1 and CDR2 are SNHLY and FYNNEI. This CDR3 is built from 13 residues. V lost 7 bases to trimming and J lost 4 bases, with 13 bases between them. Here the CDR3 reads CASTGGAGTEAFF. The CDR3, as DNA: TGTGCCAGCACGGGGGGCGCGGGCACTGAAGCTTTCTTT.

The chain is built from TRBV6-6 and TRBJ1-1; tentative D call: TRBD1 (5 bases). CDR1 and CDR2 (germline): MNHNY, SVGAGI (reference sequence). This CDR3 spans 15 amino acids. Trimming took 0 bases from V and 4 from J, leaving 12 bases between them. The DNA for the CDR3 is TGTGCCAGCAGTTACTCGACGCAGGGTGGCACTGAAGCTTTCTTT. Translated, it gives CASSYSTQGGTEAFF.

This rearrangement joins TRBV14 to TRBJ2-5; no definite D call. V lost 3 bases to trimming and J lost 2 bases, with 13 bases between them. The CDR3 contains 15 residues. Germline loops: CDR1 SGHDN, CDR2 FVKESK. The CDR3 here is CASSQQAARQETQYF. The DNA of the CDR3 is TGTGCCAGCAGCCAGCAAGCTGCTAGACAAGAGACCCAGTACTTC.

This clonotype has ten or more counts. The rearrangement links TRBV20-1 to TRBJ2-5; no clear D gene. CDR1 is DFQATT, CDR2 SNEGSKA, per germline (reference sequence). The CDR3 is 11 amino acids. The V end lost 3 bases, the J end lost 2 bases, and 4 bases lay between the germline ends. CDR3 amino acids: CSARKQETQYF. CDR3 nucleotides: TGCAGTGCTAGGAAGCAAGAGACCCAGTACTTC.

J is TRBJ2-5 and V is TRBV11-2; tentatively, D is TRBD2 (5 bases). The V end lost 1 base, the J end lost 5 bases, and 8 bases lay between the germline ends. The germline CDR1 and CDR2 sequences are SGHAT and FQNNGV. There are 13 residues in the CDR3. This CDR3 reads CASSLGGWETQYF. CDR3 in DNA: TGTGCCAGCAGCTTAGGAGGGTGGGAGACCCAGTACTTC.

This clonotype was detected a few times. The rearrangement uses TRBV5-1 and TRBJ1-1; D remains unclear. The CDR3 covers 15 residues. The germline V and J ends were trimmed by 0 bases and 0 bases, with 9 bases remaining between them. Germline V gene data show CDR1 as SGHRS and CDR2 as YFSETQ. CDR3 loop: CASSLVASMNTEAFF. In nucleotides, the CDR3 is TGCGCCAGCAGCTTGGTAGCAAGCATGAACACTGAAGCTTTCTTT.

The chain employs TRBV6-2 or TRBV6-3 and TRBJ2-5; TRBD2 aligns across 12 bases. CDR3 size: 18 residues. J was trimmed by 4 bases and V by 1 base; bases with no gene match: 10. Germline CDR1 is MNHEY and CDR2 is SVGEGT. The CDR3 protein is CASSYYQTSGRGGETQYF. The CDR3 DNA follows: TGTGCCAGCAGTTACTATCAGACTAGCGGGAGAGGCGGAGAGACCCAGTACTTC.

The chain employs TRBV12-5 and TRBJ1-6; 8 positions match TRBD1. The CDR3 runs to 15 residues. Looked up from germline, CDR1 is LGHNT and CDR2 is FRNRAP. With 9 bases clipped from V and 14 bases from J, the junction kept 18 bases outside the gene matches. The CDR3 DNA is TGTGCTAGAGAGCCGAAGGACAGGGCAATAAGGGCCCTCCACTTT. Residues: CAREPKDRAIRALHF.

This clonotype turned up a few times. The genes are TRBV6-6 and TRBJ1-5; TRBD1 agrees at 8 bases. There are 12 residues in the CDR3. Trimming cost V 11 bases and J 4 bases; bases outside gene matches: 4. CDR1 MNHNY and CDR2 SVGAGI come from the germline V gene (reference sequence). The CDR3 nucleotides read TGTGCCGGAAGACAGGGGAATCAGCCCCAGCATTTT. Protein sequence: CAGRQGNQPQHF.

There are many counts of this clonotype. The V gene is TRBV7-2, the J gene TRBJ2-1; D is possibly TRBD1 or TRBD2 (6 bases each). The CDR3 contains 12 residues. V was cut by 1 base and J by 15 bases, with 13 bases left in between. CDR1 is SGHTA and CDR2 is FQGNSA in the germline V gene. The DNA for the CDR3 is TGTGCCAGCAGCTTAGGTGGGGGGCCCTTGTTCTTC. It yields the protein CASSLGGGPLFF.

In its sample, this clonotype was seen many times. The CDR3 nucleotides read TGTGCCAGCAGACAGGGGGCGAGAACCGGGGAGCTGTTTTTT. This encodes CASRQGARTGELFF. The chain combines TRBV27 with TRBJ2-2, with TRBD1 matching over 9 bases. V lost 6 bases to trimming and J lost 5 bases; unmatched junction nucleotides: 4. Germline V gene sequence: CDR1 MNHEY, CDR2 SMNVEV (reference sequence). This CDR3 has 14 residues.

The CDR3 here is CASSQYPTSTEAFF. The DNA of the CDR3 is TGCGCCAGCAGCCAATATCCAACCAGCACTGAAGCTTTCTTT. The chain recombines TRBV4-1 with TRBJ1-1; D gene unclear. The germline V and J ends were trimmed by 2 bases and 4 bases, with 11 bases remaining between them. Germline CDR1 is MGHRA and CDR2 is YSYEKL. The CDR3 totals 14 residues.

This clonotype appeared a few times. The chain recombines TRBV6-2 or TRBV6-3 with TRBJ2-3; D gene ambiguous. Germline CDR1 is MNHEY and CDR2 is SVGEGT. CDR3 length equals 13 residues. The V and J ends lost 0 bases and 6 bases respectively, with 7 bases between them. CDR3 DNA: TGTGCCAGCAGTTACTCGATGGTCGATACGCAGTATTTT. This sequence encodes CASSYSMVDTQYF.

For the CDR3, the DNA is TGTGCCAGCAGCATAGCCAGATCTGGAAACACCATATATTTT. Translation gives CASSIARSGNTIYF. This rearrangement joins TRBV11-2 to TRBJ1-3, with D uncertain. The CDR3 consists of 14 residues. With 5 bases removed from V and 1 base from J, the gap between germline ends came to 9 bases. The germline CDR1 and CDR2 sequences are SGHAT and FQNNGV.

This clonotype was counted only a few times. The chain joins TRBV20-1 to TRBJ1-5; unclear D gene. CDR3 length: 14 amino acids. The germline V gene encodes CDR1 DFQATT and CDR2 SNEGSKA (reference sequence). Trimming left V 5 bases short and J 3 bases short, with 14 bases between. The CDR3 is CSASGPLLNQPQHF. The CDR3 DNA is TGCAGTGCTTCGGGCCCATTACTCAATCAGCCCCAGCATTTT.

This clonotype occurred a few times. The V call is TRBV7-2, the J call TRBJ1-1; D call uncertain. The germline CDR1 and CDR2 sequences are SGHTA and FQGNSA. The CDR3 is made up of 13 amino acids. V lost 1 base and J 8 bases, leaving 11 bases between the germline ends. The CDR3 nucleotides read TGTGCCAGCAGCTTAGTCGTAGTCAGGGAAGCTTTCTTT. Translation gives CASSLVVVREAFF.

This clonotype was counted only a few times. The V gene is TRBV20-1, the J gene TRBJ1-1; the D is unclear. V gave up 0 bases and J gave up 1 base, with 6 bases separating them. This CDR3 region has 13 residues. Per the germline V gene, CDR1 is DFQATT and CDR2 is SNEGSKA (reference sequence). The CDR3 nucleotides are TGCAGTGCTAGAGATGCTTGGAACACTGAAGCTTTCTTT. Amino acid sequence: CSARDAWNTEAFF.